What follows are 22 T cell receptor beta chains derived from one specimen sequenced in a study of response to subunit inactivated influenza vaccine. TCRdb fed the RT-PCR reads into MiXCR, producing one record per CDR3 protein. The repertoire holds approximately 680,000 distinct CDR3 sequences, 15% to 18% seen once, with more than 9% in the top ten. Specimen: PBMCs from blood, collected approximately 12 days after vaccination. The origin of the receptors is a man aged 45-65 years who received an inactivated influenza vaccine.

This clonotype has a handful of counts. The chain recombines TRBV28 with TRBJ2-5; 9 bases agree with TRBD2. From germline, CDR1 is MDHEN and CDR2 SYDVKM. With 5 bases clipped from V and 0 bases from J, the junction kept 13 bases outside the gene matches. The CDR3 extends over 18 amino acids. CDR3 sequence (DNA): TGTGCCAGCAGTCTCCCCCCAACTAGCGGGCCCTACCAAGAGACCCAGTACTTC. Translated: CASSLPPTSGPYQETQYF. The whole variable domain, filled in from reference TRBV28 and TRBJ2-5, reads DVKVTQSSRYLVKRTGEKVFLECVQDMDHENMFWYRQDPGLGLRLIYFSYDVKMKEKGDIPEGYSVSREKKERFSLILESASTNQTSMYLCASSLPPTSGPYQETQYFGPGTRLLVL.

The chain has TRBV7-2 and TRBJ1-3, with a tentative D call TRBD1 (6 bases). V lost 4 bases and J lost 0, with 16 bases in between. The CDR3 has 17 residues. The germline gives CDR1 SGHTA, CDR2 FQGNSA. CDR3 DNA sequence: TGTGCCAGCAGCTGGGGGCAGGGGCCCTACTCTGGAAACACCATATATTTT. Its translation is CASSWGQGPYSGNTIYF.

This clonotype occurred a few times. The chain has TRBV20-1 and TRBJ2-1; no definite D call. CDR3 length: 17 amino acids. Germline CDR1 reads DFQATT; CDR2 reads SNEGSKA (reference sequence). V was pared by 0 bases and J by 3 bases, with 18 bases between. The CDR3 DNA sequence: TGCAGTGCTAGAGACCAGATTCTTCCCGCCAGCTACAATGAGCAGTTCTTC. As protein: CSARDQILPASYNEQFF.

The V call is TRBV6-1, the J call TRBJ2-2; D not certain. Germline V gene lookup returns CDR1 MNHNS and CDR2 SASEGT. Trimming took off 8 bases at V and 4 bases at J, with 14 bases between the two ends. CDR3 length: 14 residues. The chain's CDR3 is CASGRTTTTGELFF. As DNA, the CDR3 is TGTGCCAGCGGTAGGACCACTACCACCGGGGAGCTGTTTTTT.

J is TRBJ2-1 and V is TRBV6-1; the D gene is possibly TRBD1 (5 bases). The CDR3 extends over 13 amino acids. Germline V gene sequence: CDR1 MNHNS, CDR2 SASEGT. Trimming removed 6 bases from V and 0 bases from J, with 6 bases in between. The chain's CDR3 is CASRDNSYNEQFF. The CDR3 region has the DNA TGTGCCAGCAGGGACAACTCCTACAATGAGCAGTTCTTC.

This clonotype was detected only a few times. The gene calls are TRBV12-3 or TRBV12-4 and TRBJ2-3; TRBD2 might be the D (6 bases). V lost 6 bases, J lost 4 bases, and 17 bases lay in between. The CDR3 length is 15 residues. CDR3 residues: CASSPEGRPADTQYF. The CDR3 bases are TGTGCCAGCAGCCCGGAGGGGCGGCCGGCAGATACGCAGTATTTT.

The rearrangement joins TRBV5-5 to TRBJ1-5, with D tentatively TRBD1 (5 bases). V gave up 7 bases and J gave up 7 bases, with 9 bases separating them. Germline CDR1 reads SGHKS; CDR2 reads YYEKEE (reference sequence). CDR3 length equals 11 residues. The chain's CDR3 is CASPGGQPQHF. In nucleotides, the CDR3 is TGTGCCAGCCCCGGGGGGCAGCCCCAGCATTTT.

The chain employs TRBV2 and TRBJ2-1, with unresolved D. CDR1 is SNHLY and CDR2 is FYNNEI in the germline V gene. The CDR3 is made up of 14 amino acids. Trimming took off 2 bases at V and 5 bases at J, with 10 bases between the two ends. The CDR3 coding sequence is TGTGCCAGCAGTGAATGGGGTTCGGACAATGAGCAGTTCTTC. Residues: CASSEWGSDNEQFF. Full variable domain (missing parts from reference TRBV2 and TRBJ2-1): EPEVTQTPSHQVTQMGQEVILRCVPISNHLYFYWYRQILGQKVEFLVSFYNNEISEKSEIFDDQFSVERPDGSNFTLKIRSTKLEDSAMYFCASSEWGSDNEQFFGPGTRLTVL.

The gene calls are TRBV20-1 and TRBJ2-7; D is perhaps TRBD2 (7 bases). CDR1 and CDR2 (germline): DFQATT, SNEGSKA (reference sequence). The CDR3 has 17 residues. V lost 4 bases, J lost 4 bases, and 26 bases lay in between. CDR3 nucleotides: TGCAGTGCTAATCCGGAAACCGGGAGGCAGGGGTTATACGAGCAGTACTTC. Translated, it gives CSANPETGRQGLYEQYF.

In its sample, this clonotype was seen a few times. The genes are TRBV27 and TRBJ2-2; 14 bases fit TRBD2. CDR1 and CDR2 (germline): MNHEY, SMNVEV (reference sequence). CDR3 length: 17 amino acids. V lost 3 bases to trimming and J lost 5 bases; unmatched junction nucleotides: 5. Written as DNA, the CDR3 is TGTGCCAGCAGTTTGAGACTAGCGGGAGGGCCGACCGGGGAGCTGTTTTTT. Amino acid sequence: CASSLRLAGGPTGELFF.

This clonotype was found a few times. The chain links TRBV10-3 to TRBJ2-7; 10 nucleotides line up with TRBD1. This CDR3 has 15 residues. The V segment lost 2 bases and the J segment 2 bases; nucleotides outside the gene matches: 3. Germline V lookup: CDR1 ENHRY, CDR2 SYGVKD. In nucleotides, the CDR3 is TGTGCCATCAGTGAGGGTGGGACAGGGGCCTACGAGCAGTACTTC. Its translation: CAISEGGTGAYEQYF.

A few counts support this clonotype. The chain carries TRBV11-2 and TRBJ2-1; D ambiguous. V was clipped by 4 bases and J by 10 bases, with 11 bases between them. Per germline, CDR1 SGHAT and CDR2 FQNNGV. CDR3 length: 12 amino acids. Written as DNA, the CDR3 is TGTGCCAGCAGCTCGAAAATCAGGGAGCAGTTCTTC. Residues: CASSSKIREQFF.

This clonotype was seen a handful of times. This chain connects TRBV6-5 to TRBJ2-2; 11 nucleotides align to TRBD1. CDR1 is MNHEY, CDR2 SVGAGI, per germline. The CDR3 totals 16 residues. J lost 8 bases, V lost 2 bases, and 7 bases had no gene match. CDR3 region: CASSYGGTGGMGELFF. DNA for the CDR3: TGTGCCAGCAGTTACGGGGGGACAGGGGGAATGGGGGAGCTGTTTTTT.

This clonotype showed up many times. The chain has TRBV7-9 and TRBJ1-1; D gene uncertain. Trimming took 8 bases from V and 4 from J, leaving 11 bases between them. From germline, CDR1 is SEHNR and CDR2 FQNEAQ (reference sequence). This CDR3 contains 12 residues. CDR3 nucleotides: TGTGCCAGCTCCTCCGGGCGCACTGAAGCTTTCTTT. It encodes CASSSGRTEAFF.

Only a few counts were recorded for this clonotype. V usage is TRBV18 and J usage is TRBJ2-5; 9 bases map to TRBD1. Germline V gene lookup returns CDR1 KGHSH and CDR2 LQKENI. With 1 base clipped from V and 5 bases from J, the junction kept 8 bases outside the gene matches. This CDR3 spans 16 amino acids. The CDR3 spells CASSPRAQGAAETQYF. Written as DNA, the CDR3 is TGTGCCAGCTCACCACGGGCACAGGGGGCAGCTGAGACCCAGTACTTC.

The gene calls are TRBV28 and TRBJ2-7; unclear D gene. Trimming took off 5 bases at V and 3 bases at J, with 14 bases between the two ends. CDR1 and CDR2 from the germline V gene are MDHEN and SYDVKM. This CDR3 is 14 amino acids long. The DNA for the CDR3 is TGTGCCAGCAGTCTGCCCCCTTTCGGCTACGAGCAGTACTTC. It encodes CASSLPPFGYEQYF.

This clonotype was detected ten times or more. The rearrangement joins TRBV6-2 or TRBV6-3 to TRBJ2-1; TRBD2 matches at 8 bases. This CDR3 has 20 residues. Trimming removed 4 bases from V and 0 bases from J; junction bases left unmatched: 17. Germline CDR1 MNHEY, CDR2 SVGEGT. CDR3 sequence (DNA): TGTGCCAGCAGTTTTTCTACTTCGGGGGGGGCCATATCCTCCTACAATGAGCAGTTCTTC. Its protein is CASSFSTSGGAISSYNEQFF.

This clonotype was detected many times. The CDR3 coding sequence is TGTGCCAGCAGACAGGGGGCGAGCAATCAGCCCCAGCATTTT. It yields the protein CASRQGASNQPQHF. J is TRBJ1-5 and V is TRBV12-3 or TRBV12-4; 9 positions agree with TRBD1. After removal of 6 bases from V and 1 base from J, the junction contained 1 base not matched to a gene. The CDR3 length is 14 residues.

The rearrangement uses TRBV13 and TRBJ1-2; D is unclear. The CDR3 has 13 residues. Germline loops: CDR1 PRHDT, CDR2 FYEKMQ (reference sequence). Deletions cut 5 bases from V and 7 bases from J, with 14 bases between. The CDR3, as DNA: TGTGCCAGCAGCCAGGCGGGTTCGGGTGGCTACACCTTC. Translated, it gives CASSQAGSGGYTF.

This clonotype has only a few counts. The chain employs TRBV11-2 and TRBJ2-1; the D is unclear. V lost 4 bases and J 0 bases, leaving 16 bases between the germline ends. Germline CDR1 reads SGHAT; CDR2 reads FQNNGV. This CDR3 spans 17 amino acids. DNA of the CDR3: TGTGCCAGCAGCTACCGGTTGGGTGTTAGCTCCTACAATGAGCAGTTCTTC. It encodes CASSYRLGVSSYNEQFF.

This chain uses TRBV5-1 with TRBJ2-1, with 11 bases matching TRBD2. This CDR3 contains 15 residues. J was trimmed by 6 bases and V by 1 base; bases with no gene match: 3. Germline assignment: CDR1 SGHRS and CDR2 YFSETQ. CDR3 protein: CASSLTSGGSNEQFF. The DNA for the CDR3 is TGCGCCAGCAGCTTGACTAGCGGGGGCTCCAATGAGCAGTTCTTC.

This clonotype was recorded many times. CDR3 bases: TGCAGTGCTAGAGATTTTGGGCTAGCGGGGGGCCCCTCCTACGAGCAGTACTTC. Encoded protein: CSARDFGLAGGPSYEQYF. The J gene is TRBJ2-7, the V gene TRBV20-1, with TRBD2 identical over 11 bases. The germline V gene has CDR1 DFQATT and CDR2 SNEGSKA (reference sequence). The trim removed 0 bases at V and 0 bases at J, leaving 10 bases unmatched. The CDR3 has 18 amino acids.